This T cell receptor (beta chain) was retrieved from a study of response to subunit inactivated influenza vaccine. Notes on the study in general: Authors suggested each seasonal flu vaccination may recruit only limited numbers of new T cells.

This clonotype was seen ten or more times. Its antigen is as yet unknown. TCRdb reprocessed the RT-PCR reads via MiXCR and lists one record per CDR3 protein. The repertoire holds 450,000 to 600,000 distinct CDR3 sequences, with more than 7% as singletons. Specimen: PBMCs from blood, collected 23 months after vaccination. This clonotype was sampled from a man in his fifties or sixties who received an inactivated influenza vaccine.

The CDR3 sequence: CASSAPTGFTEAFF. DNA for the CDR3: TGTGCCAGCAGCGCCCCAACAGGGTTCACTGAAGCTTTCTTT. The rearrangement uses TRBV9 and TRBJ1-1; TRBD1 might be the D (6 bases). V shed 3 bases and J shed 4 bases, with 13 bases lying between them. The CDR3 is 14 residues long. Germline lookup yields CDR1 SGDLS and CDR2 YYNGEE.